What follows are 14 T cell receptor beta chains derived from one specimen sequenced in a study of neoadjuvant anti-PD-1 for oral cavity cancer. The protocol was immunoSEQ multiplex PCR, while the TCRdb copy is restricted to in-frame clones and leaves out a portion. In the table there are 55,000 to 80,000 clones, about four fifths of which are singletons. The sample here was PBMCs, taken before nivolumab (anti-PD-1) treatment. The receptor set was obtained from a person aged 40 to 85 with oral cavity squamous cell carcinoma.

The chain couples TRBV29-1 to TRBJ1-2; D call uncertain. V lost 3 bases and J lost 0, with 11 bases in between. From germline, CDR1 is SQVTM and CDR2 ANQGSEA. This CDR3 is built from 14 residues. DNA of the CDR3: TGCAGCGTTGATTCGAGGGAAGCTAACTATGGCTACACCTTC. Encoded protein: CSVDSREANYGYTF. The entire variable domain, with the rest obtained from reference TRBV29-1 and TRBJ1-2, is as follows: SAVISQKPSRDICQRGTSLTIQCQVDSQVTMMFWYRQQPGQSLTLIATANQGSEATYESGFVIDKFPISRPNLTFSTLTVSNMSPEDSSIYLCSVDSREANYGYTFGSGTRLTVV.

This clone was seen only once. V is TRBV27 and J is TRBJ1-2; 8 nucleotides agree with TRBD1. Germline loops: CDR1 MNHEY, CDR2 SMNVEV (reference sequence). Unmatched junction bases numbered 6, after V lost 2 bases and J lost 4 bases. The CDR3 is made up of 15 amino acids. CDR3 nucleotides: TGTGCCAGCAGTTTAAACGGCCAGGGGGCCTATGGCTACACCTTC. Amino acids: CASSLNGQGAYGYTF.

The chain employs TRBV4-1 and TRBJ1-1; D is possibly TRBD1 (6 bases). V was pared by 3 bases and J by 3 bases, with 14 bases between. CDR3 length equals 15 residues. Germline V gene sequence: CDR1 MGHRA, CDR2 YSYEKL. The CDR3 is CASSQLQGYDTEAFF. As DNA, the CDR3 is TGCGCCAGCAGCCAGCTACAGGGTTACGACACTGAAGCTTTCTTT.

This chain links TRBV4-1 with TRBJ1-5; the D gene is possibly TRBD1 (6 bases). The CDR3 is made up of 16 amino acids. Germline V gene sequence: CDR1 MGHRA, CDR2 YSYEKL. V was pared by 6 bases and J by 3 bases, with 18 bases between. The CDR3 loop is CASSRTLDRVNQPQHF. The CDR3 DNA reads as TGCGCCAGCAGTCGGACTTTGGACAGAGTCAATCAGCCCCAGCATTTT.

The chain employs TRBV30 and TRBJ1-4; no definite D call. V gave up 3 bases and J gave up 7 bases, with 9 bases separating them. CDR1 and CDR2 from the germline V gene are GTSNPN and SVGIG (reference sequence). The CDR3 loop spans 12 amino acids. The chain's CDR3 is CAWSAGGEKLFF. The CDR3, as DNA: TGTGCCTGGAGCGCCGGTGGTGAAAAACTGTTTTTT.

This CDR3 reads CAAGLGAATGELFF. The CDR3 nucleotides read TGTGCCGCCGGACTGGGGGCAGCCACCGGGGAGCTGTTTTTT. J is TRBJ2-2 and V is TRBV7-9; perhaps TRBD1 as D (6 bases). The germline gives CDR1 SEHNR, CDR2 FQNEAQ (reference sequence). Trimming stripped 11 bases from V and 4 bases from J, with 17 bases between. The CDR3 spans 14 residues.

The rearrangement joins TRBV5-1 to TRBJ2-3; D could derive from TRBD1 or TRBD2 (5 bases each). V was clipped by 4 bases and J by 1 base, with 13 bases between them. CDR1 is SGHRS and CDR2 is YFSETQ in the germline V gene. CDR3 length equals 15 residues. CDR3 region: CASSVSGPRTDTQYF. The CDR3 coding sequence is TGCGCCAGCAGCGTGTCGGGGCCTCGCACAGATACGCAGTATTTT.

Here the CDR3 DNA reads TGTGCCAGCAGCTTAAGCGGGGACTACAATGAGCAGTTCTTC. Translated: CASSLSGDYNEQFF. The rearrangement joins TRBV7-6 to TRBJ2-1; the match to TRBD2 covers 7 bases. Germline V gene sequence: CDR1 SGHVS, CDR2 FNYEAQ. This CDR3 comprises 14 residues. V lost 2 bases to trimming and J lost 3 bases; unmatched junction nucleotides: 1.

The chain combines TRBV19 with TRBJ1-6, with no clear D. This CDR3 has 12 residues. Germline V gives CDR1 LNHDA, CDR2 SQIVND (reference sequence). V lost 8 bases and J 5 bases, leaving 7 bases between the germline ends. This CDR3 is CASGRHNSPLHF. The CDR3 region has the DNA TGTGCCAGTGGTAGGCATAATTCACCCCTCCACTTT. The full variable domain, its missing parts supplied by reference TRBV19 and TRBJ1-6, is DGGITQSPKYLFRKEGQNVTLSCEQNLNHDAMYWYRQDPGQGLRLIYYSQIVNDFQKGDIAEGYSVSREKKESFPLTVTSAQKNPTAFYLCASGRHNSPLHFGNGTRLTVT.

The chain couples TRBV19 to TRBJ1-2, with D hard to call. The CDR3 sequence is 15 residues long. V lost 1 base to trimming and J lost 3 bases, with 12 bases between them. Germline CDR1 LNHDA, CDR2 SQIVND (reference sequence). The CDR3, as DNA: TGTGCCAGTAGTATAGCTTTCTACCGGGACTATGGCTACACCTTC. This encodes CASSIAFYRDYGYTF.

This clone has just one count. The chain has TRBV6-6 and TRBJ2-4, with D perhaps given as TRBD1 or TRBD2 (5 bases each). The germline V gene encodes CDR1 MNHNY and CDR2 SVGAGI (reference sequence). The CDR3 length is 16 residues. Between the trimmed V and J ends, which lost 4 bases and 5 bases, there was a span of 18 bases. The CDR3: CASSFGVAGRENIQYF. The CDR3 nucleotides are TGTGCCAGCAGTTTCGGGGTGGCGGGCAGGGAAAACATTCAGTACTTC.

To note about this clone: The same CDR3 can be traced to other DNA sequences in this sample. The chain has TRBV7-7 and TRBJ2-2; TRBD2 agrees at 10 bases. Germline trimming cut 6 bases from V and 2 bases from J; bases unmatched to any gene: 3. CDR3 length: 15 residues. Germline V gene sequence: CDR1 SSHAT, CDR2 FNYEAQ (reference sequence). The CDR3 reads CASSPSGGNTGELFF. The CDR3 DNA reads as TGTGCCAGCAGTCCTAGCGGGGGAAACACCGGGGAGCTGTTTTTT.

The chain uses TRBV9 and TRBJ2-7; D may correspond to TRBD1 or TRBD2 (5 bases each). Trimming removed 2 bases from V and 3 bases from J, with 15 bases in between. The CDR3 is made up of 15 amino acids. Germline assignment: CDR1 SGDLS and CDR2 YYNGEE. CDR3 nucleotide sequence: TGTGCCAGCAGCGTTGGGACCGGAACCAACTACGAGCAGTACTTC. Translation: CASSVGTGTNYEQYF.

This clone was counted once. The CDR3 region is CASSEMGTGLTYEQYF. The CDR3 DNA follows: TGTGCCAGCAGTGAGATGGGTACAGGTCTTACCTACGAGCAGTACTTC. The chain has TRBV2 and TRBJ2-7; a weak D match, TRBD1 (5 bases). The CDR3 sequence is 16 residues long. Germline values: CDR1 SNHLY, CDR2 FYNNEI. V was trimmed by 3 bases and J by 2 bases, leaving 17 bases between them.